The subject of this entry is one T cell receptor (beta chain). Its antigen is unknown. Germline V gene data show CDR1 as LNHDA and CDR2 as SQIVND (reference sequence). This CDR3 is 15 amino acids long. J gave up 8 bases and V 6 bases, and 7 bases lay outside the gene matches. The PCR contained 60 Vbeta and 13 Jbeta primers. Profiling relied on immunoSEQ multiplex PCR, and the TCRdb table lists in-frame clones only, not all of them. The sample lists roughly 120,000 clones; roughly four fifths were seen once. The data originate from a study of cytomegalovirus exposure and HLA in healthy donors. Points from the study as a whole: TRBV6-2, TRBV6-3 and some other V segments were unresolvable in 87-base-pair reads. Reports described diagnosis of cytomegalovirus status by the classifier as highly specific and sensitive.

This TCR was sampled from a male donor in good health and CMV-seropositive. This sequence joins TRBV19 and TRBJ2-1, with 13 bases aligning to TRBD2. Sequenced input: PBMCs. CDR3 protein: CASSRLAGGRDEQFF. In nucleotides, the CDR3 is TGTGCCAGTAGCCGACTAGCGGGAGGCCGAGATGAGCAGTTCTTC.